These 22 T cell receptor beta chains share one sample of origin, sequenced in a study of T cell repertoires in cytomegalovirus infection. Each CDR3 protein is one row after TCRdb ran MiXCR on the reads. The sample records approximately 150,000 distinct CDR3 sequences, about a fifth being singletons. Their specific antigens are unknown. This specimen was CD8+ T cells from cultured PBMCs, taken from culture after CMV antigen stimulation. The receptors stem from a human donor in good health (CMV status not recorded). Some clones in this sample may be carry-over from other donors' samples.

This clonotype was seen a few times. This chain connects TRBV28 to TRBJ2-7, with 7 nucleotides matching TRBD1. With 3 bases clipped from V and 6 bases from J, the junction kept 2 bases outside the gene matches. This CDR3 region has 12 residues. Germline CDR1 MDHEN, CDR2 SYDVKM. Here the CDR3 DNA reads TGTGCCAGCAGTTTGACAGGGAGCGAGCAGTACTTC. It encodes CASSLTGSEQYF.

The chain couples TRBV5-1 to TRBJ2-7, with no clear D. Germline V gene sequence: CDR1 SGHRS, CDR2 YFSETQ. This CDR3 has 13 residues. V lost 4 bases and J 3 bases, leaving 11 bases between the germline ends. The CDR3 spells CASSVGQLYEQYF. The CDR3 DNA is TGCGCCAGCAGCGTGGGCCAACTCTACGAGCAGTACTTC.

This clonotype turned up a few times. The genes are TRBV7-2 and TRBJ2-2; D possibly corresponds to TRBD1 (7 bases). This CDR3 spans 13 amino acids. Germline values: CDR1 SGHTA, CDR2 FQGNSA. Trimming shortened V by 5 bases and J by 5 bases, and 9 bases separated the two germline ends. The CDR3 loop reads CASSPGGTGELFF. Here the CDR3 DNA reads TGTGCCAGCAGCCCAGGGGGGACCGGGGAGCTGTTTTTT.

The chain has TRBV12-3 or TRBV12-4 and TRBJ2-7; TRBD1 matches 8 bases. With V trimmed by 4 bases and J by 12 bases, 5 bases remained unmatched. CDR3 length: 11 residues. CDR3: CASSSVTGAYF. DNA of the CDR3: TGTGCCAGCAGTTCAGTGACAGGGGCGTACTTC.

The rearrangement links TRBV4-2 to TRBJ1-5; D may be TRBD1 (6 bases). The CDR3 spans 17 residues. Trimming took 3 bases from V and 0 from J, leaving 15 bases between them. Germline values: CDR1 LGHNA, CDR2 YNFKEQ. The CDR3 nucleotides read TGTGCCAGCAGCCAGGCCGCGACAGGCTATAGCAATCAGCCCCAGCATTTT. Protein sequence: CASSQAATGYSNQPQHF.

This clonotype was counted a few times. The V gene is TRBV6-6, the J gene TRBJ2-1; 9 nucleotides line up with TRBD2. The CDR3 totals 17 residues. CDR1 and CDR2 (germline): MNHNY, SVGAGI (reference sequence). V was clipped by 6 bases and J by 4 bases; unmatched bases: 13. This CDR3 is CASRWERAGGRYNEQFF. The DNA for the CDR3 is TGTGCCAGCAGGTGGGAGAGAGCGGGGGGCCGATACAATGAGCAGTTCTTC.

This clonotype was seen only a few times. This rearrangement joins TRBV7-2 to TRBJ2-3, with TRBD1 identical over 8 bases. With V trimmed by 1 base and J by 6 bases, 3 bases remained unmatched. Germline V gene data show CDR1 as SGHTA and CDR2 as FQGNSA. CDR3 length: 14 residues. CDR3 sequence: CASSLERQGDTQYF. Written as DNA, the CDR3 is TGTGCCAGCAGCTTAGAGCGACAGGGGGATACGCAGTATTTT.

The chain's CDR3 is CASSLGAGGEIVDQPQHF. CDR3 bases: TGTGCCAGCAGCCTAGGTGCAGGGGGCGAAATCGTAGATCAGCCCCAGCATTTT. V gene TRBV7-6 combines with J gene TRBJ1-5; 8 bases fit TRBD1. This CDR3 is built from 18 residues. Germline-derived CDR1 and CDR2 are SGHVS and FNYEAQ. V shed 5 bases and J 5 bases; nucleotides not matched to a gene: 17.

The chain recombines TRBV7-2 with TRBJ2-3; D gene ambiguous. V lost 4 bases to trimming and J lost 0 bases, with 8 bases between them. This CDR3 contains 14 residues. CDR1 and CDR2 from the germline V gene are SGHTA and FQGNSA. CDR3 loop: CASSSPRSTDTQYF. Written as DNA, the CDR3 is TGTGCCAGCAGCTCCCCCCGGAGCACAGATACGCAGTATTTT.

The chain recombines TRBV19 with TRBJ2-1, with TRBD1 identical over 7 bases. Trimming removed 0 bases from V and 5 bases from J; junction bases left unmatched: 10. CDR3 size: 17 residues. CDR1 and CDR2 (germline): LNHDA, SQIVND (reference sequence). CDR3 sequence: CASSIDRGGEFHNEQFF. In DNA, the CDR3 is TGTGCCAGTAGTATAGATCGAGGGGGCGAATTTCACAATGAGCAGTTCTTC.

The V and J genes are TRBV7-9 and TRBJ2-6, with a possible D match to TRBD1 (6 bases). The CDR3 is made up of 15 amino acids. From germline, CDR1 is SEHNR and CDR2 FQNEAQ (reference sequence). V lost 5 bases to trimming and J lost 8 bases, with 16 bases between them. The CDR3 nucleotides are TGTGCCAGCAGCCTCGGGGCAGGGGAGACCAACGTCCTGACTTTC. Translating gives CASSLGAGETNVLTF.

In this sample, this clonotype turned up a few times. The chain links TRBV6-5 to TRBJ1-6; D gene unclear. This CDR3 is built from 15 residues. Trimming took 6 bases from V and 9 from J, leaving 18 bases between them. CDR1 MNHEY and CDR2 SVGAGI come from the germline V gene. CDR3 DNA: TGTGCCAGCAGGCCTCGTCGGGCCCCCGGTTCACCCCTCCACTTT. It codes for CASRPRRAPGSPLHF.

This clonotype was seen a handful of times. This rearrangement joins TRBV6-2 or TRBV6-3 to TRBJ2-7; the D is unclear. This CDR3 contains 17 residues. Germline V gene data show CDR1 as MNHEY and CDR2 as SVGEGT. V was cut by 2 bases and J by 2 bases, with 19 bases left in between. CDR3 amino acids: CASSYPGYNDGAYEQYF. In nucleotides, the CDR3 is TGTGCCAGCAGTTACCCCGGTTATAACGACGGAGCCTACGAGCAGTACTTC.

There are a few counts of this clonotype. The chain employs TRBV27 and TRBJ2-7, with D unclear. V lost 7 bases and J 0 bases, leaving 19 bases between the germline ends. The CDR3 consists of 16 residues. Germline loops: CDR1 MNHEY, CDR2 SMNVEV (reference sequence). DNA of the CDR3: TGTGCCAGCACATCACTCCCTTGGCAGAACTCCTACGAGCAGTACTTC. Translated: CASTSLPWQNSYEQYF.

This clonotype appeared a few times. This chain joins TRBV6-1 and TRBJ1-1, with D possibly TRBD1 on 6 matching bases. Germline lookup yields CDR1 MNHNS and CDR2 SASEGT. The CDR3 spans 14 residues. The V gene lost 7 bases and the J gene lost 5 bases, with 17 bases spanning the gap. The CDR3 DNA sequence: TGTGCCAGCAAATCCCCCGGGGGCGGGACTGAAGCTTTCTTT. Its protein is CASKSPGGGTEAFF.

The V gene is TRBV20-1, the J gene TRBJ2-3; 15 nucleotides match TRBD2. CDR1 and CDR2 (germline): DFQATT, SNEGSKA (reference sequence). V lost 2 bases to trimming and J lost 2 bases; unmatched junction nucleotides: 8. The CDR3 length is 18 residues. This CDR3 reads CSARQGTSGGIDTDTQYF. Here the CDR3 DNA reads TGCAGTGCTAGACAAGGGACTAGCGGGGGGATAGACACAGATACGCAGTATTTT.

This clonotype was seen many times. V and J are TRBV7-8 and TRBJ1-1; D call uncertain. The germline CDR1 and CDR2 sequences are SGHVS and FQNEAQ. Trimming stripped 3 bases from V and 1 base from J, with 9 bases between. The CDR3 is 14 residues long. CDR3 region: CASSFNQRNTEAFF. DNA of the CDR3: TGTGCCAGCAGCTTTAATCAACGGAACACTGAAGCTTTCTTT.

CDR3 in amino acids: CASSPVGRAGSTDTQYF. In DNA, the CDR3 is TGTGCCAGCAGCCCCGTTGGGAGGGCAGGTAGCACAGATACGCAGTATTTT. This chain joins TRBV7-3 and TRBJ2-3; TRBD2 aligns across 7 bases. The trim removed 5 bases at V and 0 bases at J, leaving 11 bases unmatched. The germline gives CDR1 SGHTA, CDR2 FQGTGA. The CDR3 consists of 17 residues. Variable domain in full (rest from reference TRBV7-3 and TRBJ2-3): GAGVSQTPSNKVTEKGKYVELRCDPISGHTALYWYRQSLGQGPEFLIYFQGTGAADDSGLPNDRFFAVRPEGSVSTLKIQRTERGDSAVYLCASSPVGRAGSTDTQYFGPGTRLTVL.

This clonotype has more than one count but fewer than ten. The rearrangement uses TRBV7-2 and TRBJ2-5; 11 bases fit TRBD2. This CDR3 has 15 residues. The junction had 3 bases not matched to a gene; V was cut back by 5 bases and J by 1 base. Germline CDR1 and CDR2: SGHTA and FQGNSA. CDR3 DNA sequence: TGTGCCAGCAGCCCTAGCGGGGGGTCCCAAGAGACCCAGTACTTC. It encodes CASSPSGGSQETQYF.

The chain combines TRBV4-1 with TRBJ1-1; the D is unclear. Germline values: CDR1 MGHRA, CDR2 YSYEKL. Trimming left V 0 bases short and J 1 base short, with 12 bases between. There are 16 residues in the CDR3. The DNA of the CDR3 is TGCGCCAGCAGCCAAGATAGCGGACGTAGGAACACTGAAGCTTTCTTT. Amino acid sequence: CASSQDSGRRNTEAFF.

This clonotype was seen a handful of times. This chain joins TRBV7-9 and TRBJ2-1, with 12 bases identical to TRBD2. CDR3 length: 17 amino acids. The V gene end was trimmed by 5 bases and the J gene end by 2 bases; junction bases not matched to a gene: 7. Germline values: CDR1 SEHNR, CDR2 FQNEAQ (reference sequence). The CDR3 coding sequence is TGTGCCAGCAGCCGGTTCTGGACTAGCGGGGCCTACAATGAGCAGTTCTTC. Translation gives CASSRFWTSGAYNEQFF.

The chain has TRBV7-2 and TRBJ2-1; 8 bases match TRBD1. V trimming: 5 bases; J trimming: 4 bases; junction bases outside the gene matches: 10. The CDR3 is 16 amino acids. Per germline, CDR1 SGHTA and CDR2 FQGNSA. CDR3 sequence: CASSPRTGRLYNEQFF. CDR3 bases: TGTGCCAGCAGCCCGAGGACAGGGAGGCTTTACAATGAGCAGTTCTTC.